The 20 T cell receptor beta chains below were found in one sample sequenced in a study of blood T cell repertoires in COVID-19. Sequencing was performed with immunoSEQ multiplex PCR; in TCRdb, only in-frame clones are kept and a portion is missing. Of over 150,000 clones in the sample, around four fifths were seen once. Sequenced: peripheral blood. Source of these receptors: a woman aged 60-75 years with acute or convalescent COVID-19.

The J gene is TRBJ1-2, the V gene TRBV9; unclear D gene. V was clipped by 7 bases and J by 8 bases, with 12 bases between them. CDR3 length: 11 residues. Germline V gene sequence: CDR1 SGDLS, CDR2 YYNGEE. The CDR3 here is CASYWADGYTF. The DNA for the CDR3 is TGTGCCAGCTATTGGGCAGACGGCTACACCTTC.

This clone appeared a single time. The V call is TRBV6-5, the J call TRBJ1-4; D is perhaps TRBD1 (6 bases). The CDR3 covers 15 residues. V shed 4 bases and J shed 0 bases, with 9 bases lying between them. CDR1 and CDR2 (germline): MNHEY, SVGAGI. This chain's CDR3 is CASSLGGATNEKLFF. As DNA, the CDR3 is TGTGCCAGCAGTTTAGGGGGGGCAACTAATGAAAAACTGTTTTTT.

CDR3 amino acids: CATSDRTGGGYYGYTF. The CDR3 nucleotides are TGTGCCACCAGTGACCGGACAGGGGGTGGGTACTATGGCTACACCTTC. The V and J genes are TRBV24-1 and TRBJ1-2; TRBD1 matches at 10 bases. V shed 4 bases and J 3 bases; nucleotides not matched to a gene: 7. This CDR3 comprises 16 residues. In germline, CDR1 is KGHDR, CDR2 SFDVKD.

Here the CDR3 DNA reads TGTGCCAGCAGTGTGCTTGGGACTCGGACTACCGGGGAGCTGTTTTTT. Its translation: CASSVLGTRTTGELFF. The chain employs TRBV2 and TRBJ2-2, with D perhaps TRBD2 (6 bases). The CDR3 is 16 amino acids. Germline V gives CDR1 SNHLY, CDR2 FYNNEI. Deletions cut 4 bases from V and 5 bases from J, with 17 bases between.

V usage is TRBV7-9 and J usage is TRBJ2-7, with 9 bases aligning to TRBD1. The junction had 9 bases not matched to a gene; V was cut back by 8 bases and J by 4 bases. Per germline, CDR1 SEHNR and CDR2 FQNEAQ (reference sequence). CDR3 length: 14 amino acids. The CDR3 coding sequence is TGTGCCAGCGGACAAGGGACAGGGTCATACGAGCAGTACTTC. As protein: CASGQGTGSYEQYF.

In DNA form, the CDR3 reads TGCGCCAGCAGCCAAGATCTTGGCAGGAAGGACACTGAAGCTTTCTTT. Protein sequence: CASSQDLGRKDTEAFF. The chain uses TRBV4-3 and TRBJ1-1; D is unclear. The germline V gene encodes CDR1 LGHNA and CDR2 YSLEER. V lost 0 bases and J 3 bases, leaving 14 bases between the germline ends. The CDR3 loop spans 16 amino acids.

This chain connects TRBV3-1 (or the pseudogene TRBV3-2) to TRBJ2-7, with 10 positions matching TRBD2. V trimming: 8 bases; J trimming: 2 bases; junction bases outside the gene matches: 15. CDR1 is LGHDT, CDR2 YNNKEL, per germline (reference sequence). CDR3 size: 17 residues. CDR3 protein: CASQTSGWSLGTYEQYF. CDR3 bases: TGTGCCAGCCAGACTAGCGGGTGGTCCTTGGGGACCTACGAGCAGTACTTC.

In DNA form, the CDR3 reads TGTGCCAGCAGCAGACAGGGGGACACTGAAGCTTTCTTT. This gives the protein CASSRQGDTEAFF. The rearrangement uses TRBV6-5 and TRBJ1-1; 9 positions match TRBD1. Germline CDR1 reads MNHEY; CDR2 reads SVGAGI. CDR3 length: 13 residues. The trim removed 6 bases at V and 3 bases at J, leaving 2 bases unmatched.

Regarding this clone: The same CDR3 arises from other DNA sequences in this sample as well. V gene TRBV27 combines with J gene TRBJ2-7; 8 bases line up with TRBD1. This CDR3 spans 13 amino acids. The J segment lost 1 base and the V segment lost 6 bases, leaving 2 bases of the junction unmatched. CDR1 MNHEY and CDR2 SMNVEV come from the germline V gene (reference sequence). DNA for the CDR3: TGTGCCAGCAGCCGACAGGGGTCCTACGAGCAGTACTTC. This gives the protein CASSRQGSYEQYF.

The V call is TRBV9, the J call TRBJ2-2; 8 bases agree with TRBD2. This CDR3 has 16 amino acids. The germline CDR1 and CDR2 sequences are SGDLS and YYNGEE. Trimming cost V 4 bases and J 0 bases; bases outside gene matches: 5. The chain's CDR3 is CASSLRGLANTGELFF. CDR3 nucleotide sequence: TGTGCCAGCAGCCTGCGGGGACTAGCGAACACCGGGGAGCTGTTTTTT.

The genes are TRBV6-2 or TRBV6-3 and TRBJ2-7, with 11 bases lining up with TRBD1. The germline V gene has CDR1 MNHEY and CDR2 SVGEGT. Trimming cost V 2 bases and J 2 bases; bases outside gene matches: 5. The CDR3 loop spans 16 amino acids. The CDR3 reads CASSYPAGQGAYEQYF. CDR3 sequence (DNA): TGTGCCAGCAGTTACCCCGCGGGACAGGGGGCCTACGAGCAGTACTTC.

The J gene is TRBJ2-1, the V gene TRBV3-1 (or the pseudogene TRBV3-2); 8 bases match TRBD1. Unmatched junction bases numbered 9, after V lost 1 base and J lost 7 bases. Germline lookup yields CDR1 LGHDT and CDR2 YNNKEL (reference sequence). This CDR3 comprises 16 residues. The CDR3 region has the DNA TGTGCCAGCAGCCAAGTCGGGACAGGATCGCAAAATGAGCAGTTCTTC. It translates to CASSQVGTGSQNEQFF.

This rearrangement joins TRBV6-6 to TRBJ2-1, with D perhaps TRBD1 (6 bases). CDR3 length equals 12 residues. V shed 5 bases and J shed 9 bases, with 11 bases lying between them. The germline V gene encodes CDR1 MNHNY and CDR2 SVGAGI (reference sequence). This CDR3 is CASSRTGTEQFF. DNA of the CDR3: TGTGCCAGCAGTCGAACAGGGACTGAGCAGTTCTTC.

This sequence joins TRBV4-3 and TRBJ2-7; 8 nucleotides align to TRBD1. Germline V CDR1 and CDR2: LGHNA, YSLEER. The ends lost 0 bases at V and 4 bases at J; junction bases unmatched: 5. The CDR3 runs 15 residues. The CDR3 coding sequence is TGCGCCAGCAGCCAAGAGGACAGGGCGGGTTACGAGCAGTACTTC. Its protein is CASSQEDRAGYEQYF.

The genes are TRBV5-1 and TRBJ1-3; 7 nucleotides line up with TRBD1. CDR1 is SGHRS and CDR2 is YFSETQ in the germline V gene. This CDR3 has 16 amino acids. With V trimmed by 3 bases and J by 4 bases, 10 bases remained unmatched. CDR3: CASSYQRQGEGNTIYF. Written as DNA, the CDR3 is TGCGCCAGCAGCTACCAACGACAGGGTGAGGGAAACACCATATATTTT.

Here the CDR3 DNA reads TGTGCCAGCAGCCAAGGACAGGGATGGGCACCCCTCCACTTT. Protein sequence: CASSQGQGWAPLHF. The V and J genes are TRBV3-1 (or the pseudogene TRBV3-2) and TRBJ1-6; 7 bases fit TRBD1. This CDR3 has 14 amino acids. Unmatched junction bases numbered 5, after V lost 1 base and J lost 11 bases. Germline values: CDR1 LGHDT, CDR2 YNNKEL (reference sequence).

The V and J genes are TRBV18 and TRBJ2-7, with 7 positions matching TRBD1. The CDR3 covers 15 residues. Per the germline V gene, CDR1 is KGHSH and CDR2 is LQKENI. V dropped 3 bases and J dropped 2; count of bases not matched to a gene: 7. CDR3 in DNA: TGTGCCAGCTCACCGGCGACAGGGAAACCCTACGAGCAGTACTTC. It yields the protein CASSPATGKPYEQYF.

This clone was counted once. V gene TRBV7-8 combines with J gene TRBJ1-2; D remains unclear. Germline loops: CDR1 SGHVS, CDR2 FQNEAQ. The CDR3 covers 13 residues. V was pared by 5 bases and J by 5 bases, with 12 bases between. CDR3 residues: CASSHGEGYGYTF. CDR3 DNA: TGTGCCAGCAGCCACGGGGAAGGGTATGGCTACACCTTC.

The chain joins TRBV6-1 to TRBJ1-5; tentatively, D is TRBD1 (5 bases). Germline CDR1 MNHNS, CDR2 SASEGT. The CDR3 covers 14 residues. The V end was cut by 1 base, the J end by 6 bases, with 10 bases between. The CDR3 here is CASSEVVGRQPQHF. In DNA form, the CDR3 reads TGTGCCAGCAGTGAAGTAGTGGGGCGTCAGCCCCAGCATTTT.

This clone has only one observation. The chain combines TRBV4-3 with TRBJ1-5; no definite D call. V lost 1 base, J lost 4 bases, and 5 bases lay in between. Germline CDR1 reads LGHNA; CDR2 reads YSLEER. The CDR3 contains 13 residues. CDR3 amino acids: CASSQGENQPQHF. The CDR3 coding sequence is TGCGCCAGCAGCCAAGGAGAAAATCAGCCCCAGCATTTT.